The source of this TCR beta chain is a study of T cell responses to AZD1222 COVID-19 vaccine. Study-level results: Dominant at 160-218 and 743-854, vaccine-associated CD4 TCRs also spanned spike. Possibly, clonal diversity was underestimated; donors were largely white British and included more females.

On this clone: Its antigen is currently unknown.

This table comes from immunoSEQ multiplex PCR, and its TCRdb copy is limited to in-frame clones, with some not included. The sample consists of more than 150,000 clones, about nine tenths of them appearing once. The sequenced sample was peripheral blood, obtained 28 days after the second AZD1222 dose. This sequence was found in an adult who received the AZD1222 COVID-19 vaccine.

In DNA, the CDR3 is TGTGCCATCAGCACAGGGGCCCAGCCCCAGCATTTT. Its protein is CAISTGAQPQHF. The rearrangement uses TRBV10-3 and TRBJ1-5, with 7 bases aligning to TRBD1. Germline CDR1 and CDR2: ENHRY and SYGVKD. The CDR3 extends over 12 amino acids. V gave up 6 bases and J gave up 7 bases; unmatched junction bases: 3.